This entry describes one TCR beta chain. These data belong to a study of blood T cell repertoires in COVID-19. The wider study: T cells, B-cell-depleted T cells, or PBMCs provided the cDNA or gDNA that served as material.

How the authors handled the data: Nucleated cell counts were estimated from reference gene primer amplification. Sequenced by immunoSEQ multiplex PCR; TCRdb stores in-frame clones only, minus some. That table supplies the V and J calls and clone size; D and trimming were determined from the DNA. The data show about 19,000 clones, over 80% seen once. V lost 10 bases and J lost 5; bases outside the gene matches: 8. CDR1 ENHRY and CDR2 SYGVKD come from the germline V gene. This CDR3 has 15 amino acids. The chain recombines TRBV10-3 with TRBJ2-1; 13 positions match TRBD2. The TCR comes from a human donor in a cohort sampled during active COVID-19. The donor label of this sample is uncertain. The material sequenced was peripheral blood. The CDR3 sequence is CATHTSGRGNNEQFF. The DNA of the CDR3 is TGTGCCACGCACACTAGCGGGAGGGGCAACAATGAGCAGTTCTTC.